This T cell receptor (beta chain) stems from a study of shared clonotypes between healthy human individuals. Points from the study as a whole: Clonotypes shared by all four sorted-subset donors had higher generation probabilities than non-shared clonotypes.

This CDR3 contains 13 residues. Germline-derived CDR1 and CDR2 are MDHEN and SYDVKM. The V end lost 3 bases, the J end lost 2 bases, and 7 bases lay between the germline ends. Some clones are missing from TCRdb's copy, which holds only in-frame ones; the method was immunoSEQ multiplex PCR. The data show about 2.3 million clones, with under 95% seen just once and 0.3% to 0.45% held by the top ten. This clone was observed a few times. Its target is not known. There were only Caucasian adults among the donors, and all lived in Nashville, Tennessee. Sequenced input: naive CD4+ T cells from PBMCs. Described subset: CD45RA+ positively selected. The V gene is TRBV28, the J gene TRBJ1-1, with D uncertain. This clonotype originated in a man aged 18 to 30 in good health. Some clones in this sample may be carry-over from other donors' samples. CDR3 protein: CASSFSSNTEAFF. The CDR3 nucleotides read TGTGCCAGCAGTTTTAGTTCAAACACTGAAGCTTTCTTT.